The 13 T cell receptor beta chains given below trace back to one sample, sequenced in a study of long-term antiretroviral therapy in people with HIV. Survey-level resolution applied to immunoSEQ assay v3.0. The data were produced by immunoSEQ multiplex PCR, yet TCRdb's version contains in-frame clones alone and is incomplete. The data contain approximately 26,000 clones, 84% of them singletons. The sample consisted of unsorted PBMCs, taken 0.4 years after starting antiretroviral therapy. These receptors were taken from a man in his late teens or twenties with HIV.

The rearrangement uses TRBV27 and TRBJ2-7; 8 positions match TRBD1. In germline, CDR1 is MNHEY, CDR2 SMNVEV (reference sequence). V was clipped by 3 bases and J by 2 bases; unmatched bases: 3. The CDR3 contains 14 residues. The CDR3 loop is CASSLDRVAYEQYF. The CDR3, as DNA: TGTGCCAGCAGTTTGGACAGGGTCGCCTACGAGCAGTACTTC.

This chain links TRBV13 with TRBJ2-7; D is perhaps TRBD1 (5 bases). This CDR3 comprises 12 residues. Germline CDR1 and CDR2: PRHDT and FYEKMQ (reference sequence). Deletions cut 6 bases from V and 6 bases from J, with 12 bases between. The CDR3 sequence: CASRSQGFEQYF. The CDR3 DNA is TGTGCCAGCAGATCTCAGGGATTCGAGCAGTACTTC. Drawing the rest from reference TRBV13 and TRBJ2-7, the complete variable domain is AAGVIQSPRHLIKEKRETATLKCYPIPRHDTVYWYQQGPGQDPQFLISFYEKMQSDKGSIPDRFSAQQFSDYHSELNMSSLELGDSALYFCASRSQGFEQYFGPGTRLTVT.

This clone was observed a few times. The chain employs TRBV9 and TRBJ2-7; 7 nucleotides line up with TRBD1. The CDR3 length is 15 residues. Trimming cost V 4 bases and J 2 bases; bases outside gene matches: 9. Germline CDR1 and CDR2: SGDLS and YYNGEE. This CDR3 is CASSPGDRATYEQYF. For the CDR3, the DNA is TGTGCCAGCAGCCCAGGCGACAGGGCCACCTACGAGCAGTACTTC.

The CDR3 loop reads CASSWTGGGTGELFF. The CDR3, as DNA: TGTGCCAGCAGTTGGACAGGGGGCGGCACCGGGGAGCTGTTTTTT. V and J are TRBV27 and TRBJ2-2; 11 bases are a match to TRBD1. V was pared by 4 bases and J by 4 bases, with 2 bases of the junction left unmatched. The V gene's germline CDR1 is MNHEY and CDR2 SMNVEV (reference sequence). The CDR3 loop spans 15 amino acids.

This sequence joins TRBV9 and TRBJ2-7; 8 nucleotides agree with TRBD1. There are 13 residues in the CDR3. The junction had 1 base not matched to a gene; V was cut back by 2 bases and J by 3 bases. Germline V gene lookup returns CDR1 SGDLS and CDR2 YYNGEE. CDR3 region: CASSVDRGYEQYF. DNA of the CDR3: TGTGCCAGCAGCGTCGACAGGGGCTACGAGCAGTACTTC.

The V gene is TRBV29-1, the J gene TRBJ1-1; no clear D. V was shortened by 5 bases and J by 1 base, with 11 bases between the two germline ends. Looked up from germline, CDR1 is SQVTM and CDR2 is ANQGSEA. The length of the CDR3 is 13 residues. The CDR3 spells CSVHPLTNTEAFF. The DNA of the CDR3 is TGCAGCGTTCATCCATTAACGAACACTGAAGCTTTCTTT.

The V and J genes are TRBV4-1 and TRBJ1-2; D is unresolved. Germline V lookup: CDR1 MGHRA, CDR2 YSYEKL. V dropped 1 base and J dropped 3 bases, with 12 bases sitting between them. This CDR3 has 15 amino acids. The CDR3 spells CASSQVTDPDYGYTF. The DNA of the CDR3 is TGCGCCAGCAGCCAAGTAACAGACCCTGACTATGGCTACACCTTC.

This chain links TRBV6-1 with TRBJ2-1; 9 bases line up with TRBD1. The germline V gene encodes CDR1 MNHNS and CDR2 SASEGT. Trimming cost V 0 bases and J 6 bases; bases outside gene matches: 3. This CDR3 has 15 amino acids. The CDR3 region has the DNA TGTGCCAGCAGTGAAGCCCACAGGGGGCCCAATGAGCAGTTCTTC. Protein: CASSEAHRGPNEQFF.

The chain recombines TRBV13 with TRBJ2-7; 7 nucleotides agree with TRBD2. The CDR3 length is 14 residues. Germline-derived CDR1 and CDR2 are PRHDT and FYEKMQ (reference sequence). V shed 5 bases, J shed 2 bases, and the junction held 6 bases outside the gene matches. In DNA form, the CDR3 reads TGTGCCAGCAGCCCCCCGGGGGGAGCCTACGAGCAGTACTTC. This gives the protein CASSPPGGAYEQYF.

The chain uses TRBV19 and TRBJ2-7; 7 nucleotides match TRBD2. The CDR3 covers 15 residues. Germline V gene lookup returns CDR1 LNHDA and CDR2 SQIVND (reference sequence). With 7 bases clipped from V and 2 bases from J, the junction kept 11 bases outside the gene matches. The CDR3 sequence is CASNNGASGTYEQYF. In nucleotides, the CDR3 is TGTGCCAGTAATAACGGGGCCAGCGGGACCTACGAGCAGTACTTC.

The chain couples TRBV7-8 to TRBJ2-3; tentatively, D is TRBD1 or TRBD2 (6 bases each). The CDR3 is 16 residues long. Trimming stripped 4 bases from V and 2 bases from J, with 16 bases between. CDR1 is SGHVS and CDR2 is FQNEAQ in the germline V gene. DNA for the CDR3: TGTGCCAGCAGCTCCCCCCCGGGGGCCCTCACAGATACGCAGTATTTT. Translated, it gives CASSSPPGALTDTQYF.

The CDR3 sequence: CASRYSQGHYEQYF. The CDR3, as DNA: TGCGCCAGCAGATACTCTCAAGGGCACTACGAGCAGTACTTC. The rearrangement links TRBV5-1 to TRBJ2-7; D remains ambiguous. The CDR3 spans 14 residues. Between the trimmed V and J ends, which lost 5 bases and 3 bases, there was a span of 15 bases. Looked up from germline, CDR1 is SGHRS and CDR2 is YFSETQ.

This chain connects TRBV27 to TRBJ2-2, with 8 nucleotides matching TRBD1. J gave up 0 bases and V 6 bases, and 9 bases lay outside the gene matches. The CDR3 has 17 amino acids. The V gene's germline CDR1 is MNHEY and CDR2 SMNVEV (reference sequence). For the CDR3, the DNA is TGTGCCAGCAGCCACGCCCAGACAGGGGCGAACACCGGGGAGCTGTTTTTT. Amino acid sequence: CASSHAQTGANTGELFF.